The 25 T cell receptor beta chains presented below share a single source sample, sequenced in a study of cytomegalovirus exposure and HLA in healthy donors. Vbeta (60) and Jbeta (13) primers were used in the PCR. This table comes from immunoSEQ multiplex PCR, and its TCRdb copy is limited to in-frame clones, with some not included. The sample has more than 75,000 clones, and its top ten clones hold 15%. The sample consisted of PBMCs. Every receptor here comes from a man aged 50-60 years in good health and CMV-seropositive.

The rearrangement uses TRBV5-1 and TRBJ2-1, with TRBD2 matching over 10 bases. The CDR3 spans 15 residues. The germline V gene has CDR1 SGHRS and CDR2 YFSETQ. V shed 0 bases, J shed 8 bases, and the junction held 5 bases outside the gene matches. CDR3 in amino acids: CASSLGSSGSYEQFF. The CDR3 DNA reads as TGCGCCAGCAGCTTGGGGTCTAGCGGGAGCTATGAGCAGTTCTTC.

This chain joins TRBV19 and TRBJ1-1, with TRBD1 identical over 7 bases. The CDR3 covers 10 residues. The V gene end was trimmed by 9 bases and the J gene end by 12 bases; junction bases not matched to a gene: 7. Germline V gene data show CDR1 as LNHDA and CDR2 as SQIVND (reference sequence). The CDR3 nucleotides are TGTGCCAGCGGGAGACAGGGACCTTTCTTT. It yields the protein CASGRQGPFF.

The V gene is TRBV5-6, the J gene TRBJ1-2; D ambiguous. Germline V gene data show CDR1 as SGHDT and CDR2 as YYEEEE. This CDR3 spans 15 amino acids. V dropped 0 bases and J dropped 12 bases, with 21 bases sitting between them. The CDR3: CASSLEGGPVLGNTF. The CDR3 DNA reads TGTGCCAGCAGCTTGGAGGGAGGGCCCGTCCTTGGAAACACCTTC.

The rearrangement links TRBV2 to TRBJ1-5; D remains unclear. CDR1 and CDR2 from the germline V gene are SNHLY and FYNNEI. The length of the CDR3 is 14 residues. V was trimmed by 4 bases and J by 0 bases, leaving 7 bases between them. The CDR3 coding sequence is TGTGCCAGCAGTGTGGAGGTTAGCAATCAGCCCCAGCATTTT. As protein: CASSVEVSNQPQHF.

The chain links TRBV30 to TRBJ2-1; the D is unclear. This CDR3 spans 16 amino acids. Germline V CDR1 and CDR2: GTSNPN, SVGIG (reference sequence). Trimming pared 1 base from V and 0 bases from J, leaving 13 bases between. CDR3 amino acids: CAWSAIQPSSYNEQFF. Here the CDR3 DNA reads TGTGCCTGGAGTGCCATTCAGCCTAGCTCCTACAATGAGCAGTTCTTC.

The V call is TRBV11-3, the J call TRBJ2-2; tentative D call: TRBD1 (6 bases). CDR3 size: 16 residues. The germline V gene has CDR1 SGHNT and CDR2 YENEEA. The V end was cut by 2 bases, the J end by 4 bases, with 14 bases between. The CDR3 sequence: CASSLSGALGTGELFF. The CDR3 DNA reads as TGTGCCAGCAGCTTATCAGGGGCGCTTGGCACCGGGGAGCTGTTTTTT.

The chain has TRBV29-1 and TRBJ2-1; weak D call: TRBD2 (5 bases). This CDR3 spans 12 amino acids. The V end was cut by 4 bases, the J end by 8 bases, with 12 bases between. Germline assignment: CDR1 SQVTM and CDR2 ANQGSEA. The CDR3 here is CSVVGVRDEQFF. The CDR3 region has the DNA TGCAGCGTTGTCGGGGTACGGGATGAGCAGTTCTTC.

The chain has TRBV11-2 and TRBJ1-1; D not resolved. The germline CDR1 and CDR2 sequences are SGHAT and FQNNGV. Trimming left V 5 bases short and J 4 bases short, with 11 bases between. The CDR3 is 13 residues long. Here the CDR3 DNA reads TGTGCCAGCAGCCCCCGAGGTTCCACTGAAGCTTTCTTT. Translation: CASSPRGSTEAFF. The variable domain in full, with the rest retrieved from reference TRBV11-2 and TRBJ1-1, is EAGVAQSPRYKIIEKRQSVAFWCNPISGHATLYWYQQILGQGPKLLIQFQNNGVVDDSQLPKDRFSAERLKGVDSTLKIQPAKLEDSAVYLCASSPRGSTEAFFGQGTRLTVV.

The V gene is TRBV2, the J gene TRBJ2-2; unclear D gene. Trimming pared 6 bases from V and 7 bases from J, leaving 12 bases between. The germline V gene encodes CDR1 SNHLY and CDR2 FYNNEI. The CDR3 sequence is 13 residues long. Here the CDR3 reads CASRTPRGGELFF. CDR3 nucleotides: TGTGCCAGCAGGACCCCCCGAGGCGGGGAGCTGTTTTTT.

V is TRBV9 and J is TRBJ2-7, with 12 bases fitting TRBD2. The CDR3 is 15 residues long. After removal of 3 bases from V and 5 bases from J, the junction contained 6 bases not matched to a gene. Germline V gene data show CDR1 as SGDLS and CDR2 as YYNGEE. CDR3 nucleotides: TGTGCCAGCAGCGGGGGACTAGCGGGTTCCAACGAGCAGTACTTC. Protein product: CASSGGLAGSNEQYF.

This rearrangement joins TRBV18 to TRBJ2-7; unclear D gene. Germline CDR1 and CDR2: KGHSH and LQKENI. CDR3 length equals 11 residues. V was clipped by 3 bases and J by 5 bases, with 5 bases between them. In nucleotides, the CDR3 is TGTGCCAGCTCACCGGCGGACGAGCAGTACTTC. Translation gives CASSPADEQYF.

The chain has TRBV19 and TRBJ2-1, with 7 positions matching TRBD2. With V trimmed by 7 bases and J by 0 bases, 6 bases remained unmatched. Germline V gives CDR1 LNHDA, CDR2 SQIVND (reference sequence). The CDR3 covers 15 residues. The CDR3 sequence is CASISSGSSYNEQFF. CDR3 nucleotides: TGTGCCAGTATCTCTAGCGGAAGCTCCTACAATGAGCAGTTCTTC.

The chain couples TRBV27 to TRBJ2-3; no clear D gene. The CDR3 contains 14 residues. CDR1 MNHEY and CDR2 SMNVEV come from the germline V gene (reference sequence). The ends were cut back, 5 bases at V and 4 bases at J, with 13 bases in the middle. CDR3 nucleotides: TGTGCCAGCAGTAACTCCTGGCGGTCAGATACGCAGTATTTT. Amino acids: CASSNSWRSDTQYF.

The V gene is TRBV11-2, the J gene TRBJ2-5; D might be TRBD2 (6 bases). CDR3 size: 15 residues. Trimming stripped 3 bases from V and 1 base from J, with 12 bases between. Per germline, CDR1 SGHAT and CDR2 FQNNGV. The CDR3 loop is CASSFAAGLQETQYF. The CDR3 region has the DNA TGTGCCAGCAGCTTCGCGGCGGGGCTCCAAGAGACCCAGTACTTC.

This rearrangement joins TRBV10-3 to TRBJ1-5; D call uncertain. Between the trimmed V and J ends, which lost 0 bases and 7 bases, there was a span of 4 bases. Germline V gene data show CDR1 as ENHRY and CDR2 as SYGVKD. The CDR3 covers 12 residues. CDR3 amino acids: CAISESGQPQHF. The CDR3 DNA reads TGTGCCATCAGTGAGTCGGGCCAGCCCCAGCATTTT.

The rearrangement uses TRBV27 and TRBJ1-2, with 8 bases aligning to TRBD1. Germline trimming cut 5 bases from V and 5 bases from J; bases unmatched to any gene: 10. The V gene's germline CDR1 is MNHEY and CDR2 SMNVEV (reference sequence). The CDR3 covers 15 residues. CDR3 sequence reads: CASSPGLGQGYGYTF. The DNA for the CDR3 is TGTGCCAGCAGTCCTGGTTTAGGACAGGGATATGGCTACACCTTC.

This chain joins TRBV11-2 and TRBJ2-5; D is undetermined. This CDR3 is built from 12 residues. The germline gives CDR1 SGHAT, CDR2 FQNNGV. V was shortened by 5 bases and J by 5 bases, with 9 bases between the two germline ends. The CDR3: CASSPRFETQYF. Written as DNA, the CDR3 is TGTGCCAGCAGCCCCCGGTTCGAGACCCAGTACTTC.

The J gene is TRBJ2-7, the V gene TRBV7-6; D is unresolved. This CDR3 spans 13 amino acids. Germline values: CDR1 SGHVS, CDR2 FNYEAQ. Trimming pared 2 bases from V and 2 bases from J, leaving 7 bases between. The CDR3 here is CASSLTRAYEQYF. CDR3 in DNA: TGTGCCAGCAGCTTAACCCGAGCCTACGAGCAGTACTTC.

The chain has TRBV27 and TRBJ2-1; D gene ambiguous. CDR3 length equals 15 residues. Looked up from germline, CDR1 is MNHEY and CDR2 is SMNVEV (reference sequence). V lost 3 bases and J lost 2, with 11 bases in between. In nucleotides, the CDR3 is TGTGCCAGCAGTTTTACATTGTCCACCTACAATGAGCAGTTCTTC. Translation: CASSFTLSTYNEQFF.

The V and J genes are TRBV7-9 and TRBJ2-7; the match to TRBD2 covers 10 bases. The J segment lost 5 bases and the V segment lost 4 bases, leaving 8 bases of the junction unmatched. Germline V CDR1 and CDR2: SEHNR, FQNEAQ (reference sequence). This CDR3 is built from 15 residues. The CDR3 here is CASSSPGLADNEQYV. Here the CDR3 DNA reads TGTGCCAGCAGCTCGCCCGGACTAGCGGACAACGAGCAGTACGTC.

CDR3 residues: CASSLVVGGLYEQYF. CDR3 nucleotide sequence: TGTGCCAGCAGCTTAGTTGTAGGGGGCCTCTACGAGCAGTACTTC. The V call is TRBV11-3, the J call TRBJ2-7, with 7 bases matching TRBD1. Unmatched junction bases numbered 6, after V lost 1 base and J lost 3 bases. CDR3 length equals 15 residues. CDR1 is SGHNT, CDR2 YENEEA, per germline.

This chain joins TRBV19 and TRBJ2-2; D call uncertain. The CDR3 contains 15 residues. The V and J ends lost 5 bases and 0 bases respectively, with 10 bases between them. The V gene's germline CDR1 is LNHDA and CDR2 SQIVND (reference sequence). The CDR3 reads CASSGPAANTGELFF. The CDR3 coding sequence is TGTGCCAGTAGTGGCCCTGCTGCGAACACCGGGGAGCTGTTTTTT. Combining the CDR3 with reference TRBV19 and TRBJ2-2 gives the whole variable domain DGGITQSPKYLFRKEGQNVTLSCEQNLNHDAMYWYRQDPGQGLRLIYYSQIVNDFQKGDIAEGYSVSREKKESFPLTVTSAQKNPTAFYLCASSGPAANTGELFFGEGSRLTVL.

The V and J genes are TRBV7-9 and TRBJ2-7, with a possible D match to TRBD2 (7 bases). The CDR3 runs to 13 residues. Germline V gene lookup returns CDR1 SEHNR and CDR2 FQNEAQ (reference sequence). The V end lost 4 bases, the J end lost 5 bases, and 12 bases lay between the germline ends. The CDR3 DNA is TGTGCCAGCAGCTGGGCCGGGGGGCACGAGCAGTACGTC. This codes for CASSWAGGHEQYV.

V and J are TRBV6-1 and TRBJ2-2; 10 nucleotides agree with TRBD2. CDR1 MNHNS and CDR2 SASEGT come from the germline V gene. The CDR3 runs 16 residues. V lost 1 base and J lost 8; bases outside the gene matches: 7. The CDR3 DNA sequence: TGTGCCAGCAGTGAAGGGACTAGCGGATTGAGAGGGGAGCTGTTTTTT. It encodes CASSEGTSGLRGELFF.

This CDR3 reads CASSYSPSGGTTQYF. The CDR3 DNA sequence: TGTGCCAGCAGTTACAGCCCTAGCGGGGGGACAACGCAGTATTTT. The chain joins TRBV6-5 to TRBJ2-3; 11 bases align to TRBD2. The germline CDR1 and CDR2 sequences are MNHEY and SVGAGI. Trimming removed 2 bases from V and 9 bases from J; junction bases left unmatched: 7. The CDR3 sequence is 15 residues long.